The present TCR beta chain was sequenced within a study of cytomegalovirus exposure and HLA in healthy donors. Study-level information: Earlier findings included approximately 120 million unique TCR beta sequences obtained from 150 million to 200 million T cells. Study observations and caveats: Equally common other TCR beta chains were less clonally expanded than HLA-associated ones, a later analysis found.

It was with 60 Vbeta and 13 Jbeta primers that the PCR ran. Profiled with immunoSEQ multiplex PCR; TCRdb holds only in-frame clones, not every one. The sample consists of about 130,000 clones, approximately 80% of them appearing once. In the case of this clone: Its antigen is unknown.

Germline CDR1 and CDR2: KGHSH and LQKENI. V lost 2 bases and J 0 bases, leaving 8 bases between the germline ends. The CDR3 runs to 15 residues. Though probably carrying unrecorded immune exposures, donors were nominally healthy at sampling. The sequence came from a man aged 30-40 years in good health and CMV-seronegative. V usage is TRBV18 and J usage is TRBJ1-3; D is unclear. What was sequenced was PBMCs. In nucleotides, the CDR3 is TGTGCCAGCTCACCAGTGCCCAGCTCTGGAAACACCATATATTTT. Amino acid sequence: CASSPVPSSGNTIYF.